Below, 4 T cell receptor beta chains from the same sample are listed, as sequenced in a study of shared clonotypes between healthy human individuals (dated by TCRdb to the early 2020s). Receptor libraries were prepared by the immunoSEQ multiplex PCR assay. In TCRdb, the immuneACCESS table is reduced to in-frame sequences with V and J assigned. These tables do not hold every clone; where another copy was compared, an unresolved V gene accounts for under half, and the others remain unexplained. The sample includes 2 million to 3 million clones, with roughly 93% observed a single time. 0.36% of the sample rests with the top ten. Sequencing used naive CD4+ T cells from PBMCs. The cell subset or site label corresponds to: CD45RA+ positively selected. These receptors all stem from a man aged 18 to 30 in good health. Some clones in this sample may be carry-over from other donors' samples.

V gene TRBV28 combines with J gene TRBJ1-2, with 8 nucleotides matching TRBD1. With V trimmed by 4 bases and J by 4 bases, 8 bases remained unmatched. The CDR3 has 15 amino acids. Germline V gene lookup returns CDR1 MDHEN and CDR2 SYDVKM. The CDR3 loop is CASSSGTGHFYGYTF. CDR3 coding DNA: TGTGCCAGCAGTTCAGGGACAGGTCACTTCTATGGCTACACCTTC.

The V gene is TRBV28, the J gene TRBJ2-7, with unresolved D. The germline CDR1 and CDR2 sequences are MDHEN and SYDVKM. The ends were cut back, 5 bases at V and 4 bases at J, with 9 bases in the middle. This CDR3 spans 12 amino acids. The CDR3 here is CASSQARYEQYF. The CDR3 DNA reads TGTGCCAGCAGTCAAGCGCGGTACGAGCAGTACTTC.

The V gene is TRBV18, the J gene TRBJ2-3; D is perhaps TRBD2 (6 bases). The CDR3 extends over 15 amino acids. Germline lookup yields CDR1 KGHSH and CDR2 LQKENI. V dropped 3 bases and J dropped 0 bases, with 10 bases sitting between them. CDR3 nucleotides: TGTGCCAGCTCACCGGTAGGAGGGAGCACAGATACGCAGTATTTT. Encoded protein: CASSPVGGSTDTQYF. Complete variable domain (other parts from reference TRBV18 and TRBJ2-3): NAGVMQNPRHLVRRRGQEARLRCSPMKGHSHVYWYRQLPEEGLKFMVYLQKENIIDESGMPKERFSAEFPKEGPSILRIQQVVRGDSAAYFCASSPVGGSTDTQYFGPGTRLTVL.

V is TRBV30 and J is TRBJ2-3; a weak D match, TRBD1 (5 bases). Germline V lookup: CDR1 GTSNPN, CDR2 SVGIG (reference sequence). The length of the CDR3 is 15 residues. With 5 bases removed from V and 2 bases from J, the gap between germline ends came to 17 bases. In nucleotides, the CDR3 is TGTGCCTGGGGAATAGTAGGGGCTGACACAGATACGCAGTATTTT. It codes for CAWGIVGADTDTQYF.